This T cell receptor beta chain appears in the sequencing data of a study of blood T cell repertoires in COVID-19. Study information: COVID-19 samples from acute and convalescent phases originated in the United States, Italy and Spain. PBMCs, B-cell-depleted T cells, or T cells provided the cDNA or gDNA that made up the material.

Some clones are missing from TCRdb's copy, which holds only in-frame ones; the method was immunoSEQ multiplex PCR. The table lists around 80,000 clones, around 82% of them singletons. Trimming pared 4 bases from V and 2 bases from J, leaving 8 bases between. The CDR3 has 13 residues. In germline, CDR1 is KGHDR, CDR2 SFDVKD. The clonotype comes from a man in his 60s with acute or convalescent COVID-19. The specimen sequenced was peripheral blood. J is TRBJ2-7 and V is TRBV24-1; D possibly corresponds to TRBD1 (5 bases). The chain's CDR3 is CATSDQGAYEQYF. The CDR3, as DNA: TGTGCCACCAGTGACCAGGGTGCCTACGAGCAGTACTTC.